The 23 T cell receptor beta chains below come from one sample, sequenced in a study of blood T cell repertoires in COVID-19. Sequencing used immunoSEQ multiplex PCR; TCRdb keeps in-frame clones, though not all of them. The table includes 150,000 to 200,000 clones, nearly 85% detected once. Sequencing was carried out using peripheral blood. Source of these receptors: a woman aged 30 to 39 with acute or convalescent COVID-19.

This clone was detected once. This chain links TRBV6-5 with TRBJ2-1, with 7 bases identical to TRBD1. The CDR3 is 13 residues long. Trimming at V came to 7 bases and at J to 6 bases, leaving 6 bases not matched to a gene. Germline V gene sequence: CDR1 MNHEY, CDR2 SVGAGI. The CDR3 sequence is CASNPQGPNEQFF. CDR3 DNA: TGTGCCAGCAATCCACAGGGGCCCAATGAGCAGTTCTTC.

This clone was found a few times. The J gene is TRBJ2-2, the V gene TRBV30; possibly TRBD2 for D (6 bases). The CDR3 runs to 12 residues. V shed 5 bases and J shed 4 bases, with 8 bases lying between them. Looked up from germline, CDR1 is GTSNPN and CDR2 is SVGIG (reference sequence). The CDR3 is CAWWGGTGELFF. The CDR3 DNA follows: TGTGCCTGGTGGGGAGGCACCGGGGAGCTGTTTTTT.

The gene calls are TRBV10-1 and TRBJ2-1, with D maybe TRBD2 (6 bases). The ends were cut back, 5 bases at V and 8 bases at J, with 16 bases in the middle. The CDR3 has 14 amino acids. From germline, CDR1 is WNHNN and CDR2 SYGVQD (reference sequence). In DNA, the CDR3 is TGCGCCAGCAGTCCGAGACTAGTAGGCCATGAGCAGTTCTTC. Translation: CASSPRLVGHEQFF.

The chain joins TRBV4-2 to TRBJ1-4; D perhaps matches TRBD1 (6 bases). Germline CDR1 is LGHNA and CDR2 is YNFKEQ. The CDR3 runs 16 residues. V shed 0 bases and J shed 0 bases, with 8 bases lying between them. CDR3 in DNA: TGTGCCAGCAGCCAAGAGGGGGCAGCAACTAATGAAAAACTGTTTTTT. Translating it yields CASSQEGAATNEKLFF.

V gene TRBV30 combines with J gene TRBJ1-1; unclear D gene. Germline V gives CDR1 GTSNPN, CDR2 SVGIG (reference sequence). V lost 4 bases, J lost 0 bases, and 12 bases lay in between. The CDR3 runs to 14 residues. Here the CDR3 reads CAWTQLGMNTEAFF. Here the CDR3 DNA reads TGTGCCTGGACTCAGCTAGGAATGAACACTGAAGCTTTCTTT.

This clone was counted a few times. V is TRBV5-4 and J is TRBJ2-1, with TRBD1 identical over 12 bases. The J segment lost 4 bases and the V segment lost 2 bases, leaving 7 bases of the junction unmatched. The CDR3 sequence is 17 residues long. Germline V gene data show CDR1 as SGHNT and CDR2 as YYREEE (reference sequence). This chain's CDR3 is CASSFGTGGAGYNEQFF. The CDR3 DNA follows: TGTGCCAGCAGCTTTGGGACAGGGGGCGCAGGATACAATGAGCAGTTCTTC.

The chain joins TRBV25-1 to TRBJ1-2; the D is unclear. The CDR3 covers 15 residues. Germline V gives CDR1 MGHDK, CDR2 SYGVNS. V lost 0 bases to trimming and J lost 8 bases, with 16 bases between them. The CDR3 sequence: CASSEYSGRTKGYTF. DNA of the CDR3: TGTGCCAGCAGTGAATATTCCGGTAGAACGAAGGGCTACACCTTC.

The gene calls are TRBV28 and TRBJ1-5; 11 nucleotides agree with TRBD1. Germline loops: CDR1 MDHEN, CDR2 SYDVKM. The CDR3 contains 14 residues. The CDR3, as DNA: TGTCGGACAGGGGGCTCCTATAGCAATCAGCCCCAGCATTTT. Residues: CRTGGSYSNQPQHF.

The chain joins TRBV5-1 to TRBJ2-2, with 7 bases matching TRBD2. V was pared by 4 bases and J by 8 bases, with 11 bases of the junction left unmatched. Germline values: CDR1 SGHRS, CDR2 YFSETQ. CDR3 length: 15 amino acids. This CDR3 reads CASSQGLIIEGELFF. The CDR3 DNA reads TGCGCCAGCAGCCAGGGACTAATTATCGAGGGGGAGCTGTTTTTT. The whole variable domain, remainder taken from reference TRBV5-1 and TRBJ2-2, is KAGVTQTPRYLIKTRGQQVTLSCSPISGHRSVSWYQQTPGQGLQFLFEYFSETQRNKGNFPGRFSGRQFSNSRSEMNVSTLELGDSALYLCASSQGLIIEGELFFGEGSRLTVL.

This clone has more than one count but fewer than ten. The chain carries TRBV7-9 and TRBJ2-2; D is perhaps TRBD1 (5 bases). The V gene's germline CDR1 is SEHNR and CDR2 FQNEAQ (reference sequence). This CDR3 is 14 amino acids long. The ends were cut back, 3 bases at V and 4 bases at J, with 9 bases in the middle. The CDR3 reads CASSLQGSTGELFF. The DNA for the CDR3 is TGTGCCAGCAGCTTGCAGGGCAGCACCGGGGAGCTGTTTTTT.

V is TRBV24-1 and J is TRBJ2-1, with TRBD2 identical over 11 bases. Per the germline V gene, CDR1 is KGHDR and CDR2 is SFDVKD. The CDR3 is made up of 14 amino acids. V lost 7 bases and J lost 9; bases outside the gene matches: 7. The CDR3 sequence: CATRTSGSRGEQFF. Here the CDR3 DNA reads TGTGCCACCAGAACTAGCGGGAGTAGAGGTGAGCAGTTCTTC.

This chain links TRBV9 with TRBJ1-1; D may be TRBD1 (5 bases). CDR3 length equals 13 residues. The germline V gene encodes CDR1 SGDLS and CDR2 YYNGEE. The V end lost 5 bases, the J end lost 4 bases, and 12 bases lay between the germline ends. The DNA of the CDR3 is TGTGCCAGCAGTGCGGCAGGGCCCACTGAAGCTTTCTTT. This sequence encodes CASSAAGPTEAFF. Full variable domain (missing parts from reference TRBV9 and TRBJ1-1): DSGVTQTPKHLITATGQRVTLRCSPRSGDLSVYWYQQSLDQGLQFLIQYYNGEERAKGNILERFSAQQFPDLHSELNLSSLELGDSALYFCASSAAGPTEAFFGQGTRLTVV.

This rearrangement joins TRBV14 to TRBJ2-7; D remains ambiguous. Germline loops: CDR1 SGHDN, CDR2 FVKESK. This CDR3 has 14 residues. Trimming removed 0 bases at V and 2 bases at J, with 8 bases between. CDR3 coding DNA: TGTGCCAGCAGCCAAGATTTGAGCCCCTACGAGCAGTACTTC. Amino acids: CASSQDLSPYEQYF.

The rearrangement uses TRBV7-8 and TRBJ1-2; the D gene is possibly TRBD1 (6 bases). V was clipped by 2 bases and J by 5 bases, with 15 bases between them. The CDR3 is 15 residues long. From germline, CDR1 is SGHVS and CDR2 FQNEAQ. CDR3 amino acids: CASSLPGGRGYGYTF. The CDR3 DNA reads as TGTGCCAGCAGCTTACCCGGGGGGCGCGGGTATGGCTACACCTTC. Variable domain in full (rest from reference TRBV7-8 and TRBJ1-2): GAGVSQSPRYKVAKRGQDVALRCDPISGHVSLFWYQQALGQGPEFLTYFQNEAQLDKSGLPSDRFFAERPEGSVSTLKIQRTQQEDSAVYLCASSLPGGRGYGYTFGSGTRLTVV.

The chain has TRBV28 and TRBJ1-5; a possible D gene is TRBD1 (5 bases). This CDR3 comprises 14 residues. Trimming took 6 bases from V and 2 from J, leaving 11 bases between them. The germline V gene encodes CDR1 MDHEN and CDR2 SYDVKM. This CDR3 reads CASSWGTGNQPQHF. The DNA for the CDR3 is TGTGCCAGCAGCTGGGGCACCGGCAATCAGCCCCAGCATTTT.

This rearrangement joins TRBV28 to TRBJ1-2, with a weak D call TRBD1 (6 bases). Trimming cost V 2 bases and J 4 bases, with 11 bases left between them. Germline V gene lookup returns CDR1 MDHEN and CDR2 SYDVKM. CDR3 length: 14 residues. The CDR3 loop reads CASSLGTHIYGYTF. The DNA of the CDR3 is TGTGCCAGCAGTTTAGGGACACACATCTATGGCTACACCTTC.

The gene calls are TRBV27 and TRBJ1-4; 10 bases match TRBD1. The CDR3 covers 13 residues. Germline CDR1 and CDR2: MNHEY and SMNVEV (reference sequence). With 5 bases clipped from V and 8 bases from J, the junction kept 2 bases outside the gene matches. Here the CDR3 reads CASSRTGGEKLFF. The CDR3 DNA reads as TGTGCCAGCAGTAGGACAGGGGGGGAAAAACTGTTTTTT.

The chain combines TRBV7-6 with TRBJ2-2; the match to TRBD1 covers 8 bases. The CDR3 has 15 residues. The J segment lost 1 base and the V segment lost 8 bases, leaving 6 bases of the junction unmatched. CDR1 is SGHVS, CDR2 FNYEAQ, per germline. The CDR3 region is CASGWTGKNTGELFF. The CDR3 DNA reads as TGTGCCAGCGGGTGGACAGGGAAGAACACCGGGGAGCTGTTTTTT.

The chain recombines TRBV15 with TRBJ2-7, with TRBD1 matching 9 bases. CDR1 and CDR2 from the germline V gene are LNHNV and YYDKDF (reference sequence). Trimming removed 1 base from V and 7 bases from J; junction bases left unmatched: 11. CDR3 length: 16 residues. This chain's CDR3 is CATSRAVGTGLGEQYF. Here the CDR3 DNA reads TGTGCCACCAGCAGAGCGGTCGGGACAGGGTTGGGTGAGCAGTACTTC.

The chain carries TRBV9 and TRBJ1-5, with a possible D match to TRBD1 (5 bases). The CDR3 is 14 residues long. V gave up 3 bases and J gave up 3 bases, with 10 bases separating them. The germline V gene has CDR1 SGDLS and CDR2 YYNGEE. The CDR3: CASSGAGYNQPQHF. The CDR3 nucleotides read TGTGCCAGCAGCGGGGCAGGGTACAATCAGCCCCAGCATTTT.

The rearrangement links TRBV5-6 to TRBJ1-2; D possibly corresponds to TRBD1 (5 bases). The CDR3 totals 14 residues. CDR1 is SGHDT and CDR2 is YYEEEE in the germline V gene. Trimming removed 3 bases at V and 7 bases at J, with 16 bases between. CDR3 region: CASSSGAVTRGYTF. The CDR3, as DNA: TGTGCCAGCAGCTCTGGGGCAGTTACTCGTGGCTACACCTTC.

The chain carries TRBV5-1 and TRBJ2-6; perhaps TRBD1 as D (6 bases). This CDR3 is 19 amino acids long. Deletions cut 1 base from V and 3 bases from J, with 20 bases between. Looked up from germline, CDR1 is SGHRS and CDR2 is YFSETQ. Here the CDR3 reads CASSLRAGTSLSGANVLTF. CDR3 DNA sequence: TGCGCCAGCAGCTTGCGGGCCGGGACATCCTTAAGTGGGGCCAACGTCCTGACTTTC.

The V gene is TRBV7-9, the J gene TRBJ1-6; 9 bases are shared with TRBD1. V shed 5 bases, J shed 8 bases, and the junction held 7 bases outside the gene matches. The CDR3 contains 15 residues. Germline V gene lookup returns CDR1 SEHNR and CDR2 FQNEAQ (reference sequence). CDR3 DNA: TGTGCCAGCAGCGCCGGGACAGGGAACCATTCACCCCTCCACTTT. This translates into CASSAGTGNHSPLHF.